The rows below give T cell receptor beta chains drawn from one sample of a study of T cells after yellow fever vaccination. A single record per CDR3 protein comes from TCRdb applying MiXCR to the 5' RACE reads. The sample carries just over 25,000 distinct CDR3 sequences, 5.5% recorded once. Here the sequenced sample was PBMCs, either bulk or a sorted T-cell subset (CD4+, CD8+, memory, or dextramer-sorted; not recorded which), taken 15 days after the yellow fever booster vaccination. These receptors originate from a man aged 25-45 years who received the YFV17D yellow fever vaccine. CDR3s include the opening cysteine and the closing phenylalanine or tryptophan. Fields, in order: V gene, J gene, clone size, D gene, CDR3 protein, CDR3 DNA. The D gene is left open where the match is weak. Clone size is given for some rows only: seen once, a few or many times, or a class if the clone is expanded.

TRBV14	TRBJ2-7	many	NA	CASSLFGAEQYF	TGTGCCAGCAGCCTCTTCGGGGCCGAGCAGTACTTC
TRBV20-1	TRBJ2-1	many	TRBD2	CSATPLTSGIHHEQFF	TGCAGTGCCACACCGTTGACTAGCGGGATTCACCATGAGCAGTTCTTC
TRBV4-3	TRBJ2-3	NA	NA	CASSQVLMGTQYF	TGCGCCAGCAGCCAAGTCCTGATGGGTACGCAGTATTTT
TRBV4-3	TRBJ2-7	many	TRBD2	CASSLGGLAGGPGEQYF	TGCGCCAGCAGCCTCGGGGGACTAGCGGGAGGGCCAGGAGAGCAGTACTTC
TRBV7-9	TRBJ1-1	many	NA	CASSLVRGGNTEAFF	TGTGCCAGCAGCTTAGTACGGGGGGGGAACACTGAAGCTTTCTTT
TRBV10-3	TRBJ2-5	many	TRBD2	CAISESGLGAETQYF	TGTGCCATCAGTGAGTCGGGACTAGGGGCAGAGACCCAGTACTTC
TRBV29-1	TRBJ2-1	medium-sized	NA	CSVDGSGGGNEQFF	TGCAGCGTTGATGGTAGCGGAGGGGGGAATGAGCAGTTCTTC
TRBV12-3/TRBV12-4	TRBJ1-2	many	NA	CASSLGTLYGYTF	TGTGCCAGCAGTCTGGGCACACTTTATGGCTACACCTTC
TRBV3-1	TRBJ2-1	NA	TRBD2	CASSPTPSPTSGPYNEQFF	TGTGCCAGCAGCCCTACACCAAGCCCGACTAGCGGGCCGTACAATGAGCAGTTCTTC
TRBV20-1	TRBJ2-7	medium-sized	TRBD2	CSATGTSGRGYEQYF	TGCAGTGCTACCGGGACTAGCGGGAGGGGCTACGAGCAGTACTTC
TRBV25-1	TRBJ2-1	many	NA	CASFSGSEQFF	TGTGCCAGCTTCAGCGGCAGTGAGCAGTTCTTC
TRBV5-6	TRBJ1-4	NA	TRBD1	CASAQGVLCKLFF	TGTGCCAGCGCCCAGGGGGTCCTCTGCAAACTGTTTTTT
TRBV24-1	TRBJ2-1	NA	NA	CATSAAGNEQFF	TGTGCCACCAGTGCGGCGGGCAATGAGCAGTTCTTC
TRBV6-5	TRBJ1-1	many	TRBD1	CASRGGTAQQGEAFF	TGTGCCAGCAGGGGGGGGACAGCCCAACAGGGTGAAGCTTTCTTT
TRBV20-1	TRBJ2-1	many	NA	CSARWGNNEQFF	TGCAGTGCTAGGTGGGGAAACAATGAGCAGTTCTTC
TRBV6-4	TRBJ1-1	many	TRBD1	CASSDLGQVRLSNTEAFF	TGTGCCAGCAGTGACCTAGGACAGGTCCGACTTTCGAACACTGAAGCTTTCTTT
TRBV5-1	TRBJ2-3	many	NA	CASSLAESTDTQYF	TGCGCCAGCAGCTTGGCAGAGAGCACAGATACGCAGTATTTT
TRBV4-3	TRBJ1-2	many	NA	CASSPRNWVYYGYTF	TGCGCCAGCAGCCCCCGAAACTGGGTATACTATGGCTACACCTTC
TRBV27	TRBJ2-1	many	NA	CASSSLGPEQFF	TGTGCCAGCAGTTCCCTAGGGCCTGAGCAGTTCTTC
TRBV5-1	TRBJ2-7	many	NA	CASSFRGAPYEQYF	TGCGCCAGCAGCTTCCGCGGGGCCCCCTACGAGCAGTACTTC
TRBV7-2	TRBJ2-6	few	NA	CASSRGEGGANVLTF	TGTGCCAGCAGCCGCGGAGAGGGGGGGGCCAACGTCCTGACTTTC
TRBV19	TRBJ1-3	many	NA	CASNFGNTIYF	TGTGCCAGTAATTTCGGAAACACCATATATTTT
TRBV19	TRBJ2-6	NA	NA	CASSTSIEYSGANVLTF	TGTGCCAGTAGTACGAGTATCGAATACTCTGGGGCCAACGTCCTGACTTTC
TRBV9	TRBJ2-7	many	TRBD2	CASSVAATSGSYEQYF	TGTGCCAGCAGCGTAGCAGCCACTAGCGGGTCCTACGAGCAGTACTTC
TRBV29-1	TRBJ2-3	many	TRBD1	CSVEPDRGPTDTQYF	TGCAGCGTTGAACCCGACAGGGGGCCCACAGATACGCAGTATTTT
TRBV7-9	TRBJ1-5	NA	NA	CASSPDSRGNQPQHF	TGTGCCAGCAGCCCGGACAGCCGGGGCAATCAGCCCCAGCATTTT
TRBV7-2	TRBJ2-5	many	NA	CASSRDTQETQYF	TGTGCCAGCAGCCGGGACACCCAAGAGACCCAGTACTTC
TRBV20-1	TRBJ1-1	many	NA	CSALAITPQGPNTEAFF	TGCAGTGCTCTTGCAATTACCCCTCAGGGACCGAACACTGAAGCTTTCTTT
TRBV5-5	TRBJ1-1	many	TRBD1	CASGSRGPQNMNTEAFF	TGTGCCAGCGGATCCAGGGGGCCGCAAAATATGAACACTGAAGCTTTCTTT
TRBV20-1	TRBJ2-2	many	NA	CSARYVPRAGELFF	TGCAGTGCTAGATACGTTCCCCGTGCCGGGGAGCTGTTTTTT
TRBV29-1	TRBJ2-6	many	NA	CSVGGTGANVLTF	TGCAGCGTTGGGGGAACCGGGGCCAACGTCCTGACTTTC
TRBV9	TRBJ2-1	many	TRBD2	CASSVAGGTSGAPLYNEQFF	TGTGCCAGCAGCGTAGCGGGAGGGACTAGCGGGGCCCCCCTCTACAATGAGCAGTTCTTC
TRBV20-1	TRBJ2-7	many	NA	CSALEGAYEQYF	TGCAGTGCCCTCGAAGGGGCATACGAGCAGTACTTC